Each of the 30 T cell receptor beta chains below was sequenced from the same sample in a study of CD8+CD57+ T cells in acquired aplastic anemia. According to the study, genomic DNA was the template for TCR beta VDJ and CDR3 profiling. TCRdb reprocessed the reads with MiXCR, giving one entry per CDR3 protein. The data show 200,000 to 250,000 distinct CDR3 sequences, approximately 60% seen once. Sequencing was done on patients that had shown CD8+CD57+ cell expansion by flow cytometry. Sequences were obtained from sorted CD4+, CD8+, or CD8+CD57+ T cells (not recorded which) from PBMCs. The receptors derive from a human donor with aplastic anemia.

The chain is built from TRBV5-1 and TRBJ2-2; possible D gene TRBD1, 6 bases. The V end lost 6 bases, the J end lost 5 bases, and 14 bases lay between the germline ends. Germline V gene sequence: CDR1 SGHRS, CDR2 YFSETQ. This CDR3 is built from 14 residues. DNA of the CDR3: TGCGCCAGCACCCGAACGGACAGAACCGGGGAGCTGTTTTTT. Protein product: CASTRTDRTGELFF.

CDR3 nucleotide sequence: TGTGCCAGCAGTCCAGGGCCCACTACACCCTACGAGCAGTACTTC. Protein sequence: CASSPGPTTPYEQYF. The chain combines TRBV12-3 or TRBV12-4 with TRBJ2-7; possible D gene TRBD1, 5 bases. The CDR3 contains 15 residues. Deletions cut 5 bases from V and 2 bases from J, with 16 bases between.

CDR3 DNA: TGCAGTGCTAGAGATTGGGGGTCGGCTAATGAAAAACTGTTTTTT. Encoded protein: CSARDWGSANEKLFF. This chain joins TRBV20-1 and TRBJ1-4, with a tentative D call TRBD1 (5 bases). Trimming took off 0 bases at V and 3 bases at J, with 11 bases between the two ends. Germline V CDR1 and CDR2: DFQATT, SNEGSKA (reference sequence). The CDR3 spans 15 residues.

The chain links TRBV2 to TRBJ1-5; 8 positions match TRBD1. The germline V gene has CDR1 SNHLY and CDR2 FYNNEI. The CDR3 is 17 residues long. V shed 6 bases and J 0 bases; nucleotides not matched to a gene: 10. In DNA, the CDR3 is TGTGCCAGCAGCCCGGACAGGGTCGCCTATAGCAATCAGCCCCAGCATTTT. Protein: CASSPDRVAYSNQPQHF.

A word on this clonotype: A much larger clone is a single base away; this may be a read error. The CDR3 DNA reads as TGTGCCAGCAGCTTAGCAGGTCCTGAAGCTTTCTTT. This codes for CASSLAGPEAFF. V usage is TRBV7-3 and J usage is TRBJ1-1, with D unclear. The germline V and J ends were trimmed by 2 bases and 6 bases, with 7 bases remaining between them. The CDR3 is 12 amino acids. Germline CDR1 reads SGHTA; CDR2 reads FQGTGA. The full variable domain, rest sourced from reference TRBV7-3 and TRBJ1-1, is GAGVSQTPSNKVTEKGKYVELRCDPISGHTALYWYRQSLGQGPEFLIYFQGTGAADDSGLPNDRFFAVRPEGSVSTLKIQRTERGDSAVYLCASSLAGPEAFFGQGTRLTVV.

The chain combines TRBV20-1 with TRBJ2-5, with TRBD2 matching over 8 bases. V lost 3 bases and J lost 5; bases outside the gene matches: 17. Germline CDR1 reads DFQATT; CDR2 reads SNEGSKA (reference sequence). CDR3 length: 17 amino acids. CDR3 residues: CSASKAAGGPLVETQYF. CDR3 DNA: TGCAGTGCTAGTAAGGCTGCGGGGGGTCCCCTAGTCGAGACCCAGTACTTC.

V and J are TRBV5-1 and TRBJ2-7; unclear D gene. Trimming took off 2 bases at V and 3 bases at J, with 12 bases between the two ends. The CDR3 length is 14 residues. CDR1 is SGHRS, CDR2 YFSETQ, per germline. The CDR3 sequence: CASSLRTSDYEQYF. The CDR3 DNA follows: TGCGCCAGCAGCTTAAGGACGTCAGACTACGAGCAGTACTTC.

This clonotype has just one count. The chain is built from TRBV14 and TRBJ1-6; D gene uncertain. The CDR3 runs to 15 residues. V was shortened by 0 bases and J by 4 bases, with 7 bases between the two germline ends. Per germline, CDR1 SGHDN and CDR2 FVKESK. CDR3 protein: CASSQETGYNSPLHF. The CDR3 DNA reads as TGTGCCAGCAGCCAAGAGACGGGATATAATTCACCCCTCCACTTT.

This chain uses TRBV2 with TRBJ1-6; 8 nucleotides agree with TRBD1. The CDR3 has 16 residues. CDR1 and CDR2 (germline): SNHLY, FYNNEI. After removal of 5 bases from V and 9 bases from J, the junction contained 12 bases not matched to a gene. This chain's CDR3 is CASSTKRAGGGSPLHF. The CDR3 nucleotides read TGTGCCAGCAGTACTAAGAGGGCAGGGGGCGGTTCACCCCTCCACTTT.

The genes are TRBV6-2 or TRBV6-3 and TRBJ2-7; 9 positions agree with TRBD2. The CDR3 totals 16 residues. Germline-derived CDR1 and CDR2 are MNHEY and SVGEGT. V dropped 2 bases and J dropped 4; count of bases not matched to a gene: 9. CDR3 coding DNA: TGTGCCAGCAGTTACATTTCGAGCGGGGGGCTATACGAGCAGTACTTC. The encoded protein is CASSYISSGGLYEQYF.

This clonotype was seen only a few times. The chain joins TRBV19 to TRBJ2-7; 13 bases match TRBD2. The CDR3 consists of 15 residues. V lost 10 bases and J lost 3; bases outside the gene matches: 9. Germline V gene sequence: CDR1 LNHDA, CDR2 SQIVND (reference sequence). Written as DNA, the CDR3 is TGTGCCACGATTGATAGGACTAGCGGGGGCTACGAGCAGTACTTC. Its translation: CATIDRTSGGYEQYF.

This clonotype was counted once. This is likely a read error, given that the CDR3 carries no conserved phenylalanine or tryptophan at its end. The gene calls are TRBV20-1 and TRBJ2-5; D remains ambiguous. CDR3 length equals 13 residues. Germline lookup yields CDR1 DFQATT and CDR2 SNEGSKA (reference sequence). The CDR3 spells CSVEDLNMESQYS. For the CDR3, the DNA is TGCAGCGTTGAAGACCTCAATATGGAGAGCCAGTACTCC.

The V gene is TRBV24-1, the J gene TRBJ2-3; D possibly corresponds to TRBD2 (5 bases). The CDR3 is 14 residues long. Trimming removed 3 bases from V and 3 bases from J, with 9 bases in between. Germline CDR1 and CDR2: KGHDR and SFDVKD. In nucleotides, the CDR3 is TGTGCCACCAGTGATGCGGTAGCGACAGATACGCAGTATTTT. Its translation: CATSDAVATDTQYF.

The chain uses TRBV24-1 and TRBJ2-7; tentative D call: TRBD1 (6 bases). Germline V gene data show CDR1 as KGHDR and CDR2 as SFDVKD. The V gene lost 9 bases and the J gene lost 3 bases, with 14 bases spanning the gap. The CDR3 covers 13 residues. CDR3 residues: CATPGQWNYEQYF. CDR3 sequence (DNA): TGTGCCACCCCCGGACAGTGGAACTACGAGCAGTACTTC.

The rearrangement joins TRBV20-1 to TRBJ2-7; TRBD2 agrees at 11 bases. Germline CDR1 is DFQATT and CDR2 is SNEGSKA (reference sequence). This CDR3 region has 14 residues. J gave up 3 bases and V 3 bases, and 4 bases lay outside the gene matches. CDR3 bases: TGCAGTGCTAGTGCGACTAGCGGGGTCTACGAGCAGTACTTC. Translation: CSASATSGVYEQYF.

This chain joins TRBV7-6 and TRBJ2-5; D call uncertain. This CDR3 is 12 amino acids long. Germline lookup yields CDR1 SGHVS and CDR2 FNYEAQ. V shed 5 bases and J shed 0 bases, with 4 bases lying between them. The CDR3: CASSAYQETQYF. CDR3 DNA sequence: TGTGCCAGCAGCGCATACCAAGAGACCCAGTACTTC. The variable domain in full, with the rest retrieved from reference TRBV7-6 and TRBJ2-5, is GAGVSQSPRYKVTKRGQDVALRCDPISGHVSLYWYRQALGQGPEFLTYFNYEAQQDKSGLPNDRFSAERPEGSISTLTIQRTEQRDSAMYRCASSAYQETQYFGPGTRLLVL.

As for this clonotype: This CDR3 fails to terminate in the conserved phenylalanine or tryptophan, so it likely reflects a read error. The limits of the CDR3 on the DNA are not certain, so only TCRdb's listed CDR3 is given. The chain joins TRBV6-6 to TRBJ2-3; the listed D gene, TRBD1, was not tested against the DNA. CDR1 and CDR2 (germline): MNHNY, SVGAGI (reference sequence). The CDR3 is 14 residues long, ends included. The CDR3 is CASSEGGQGRSPKL.

Notes on this clonotype: This sequence may be a read error, since a much larger clone differs from it by one base. The V call is TRBV15, the J call TRBJ2-7; 7 nucleotides align to TRBD2. With V trimmed by 0 bases and J by 3 bases, 5 bases remained unmatched. CDR1 is LNHNV and CDR2 is YYDKDF in the germline V gene (reference sequence). This CDR3 is 15 amino acids long. The CDR3 sequence is CATSRDLAAFYEQYF. CDR3 nucleotides: TGTGCCACCAGCAGAGACCTAGCGGCCTTCTACGAGCAGTACTTC.

Only one count was recorded for this clonotype. The rearrangement joins TRBV29-1 to TRBJ2-1; TRBD1 aligns across 7 bases. The CDR3 loop spans 13 amino acids. V dropped 3 bases and J dropped 9; count of bases not matched to a gene: 8. Germline V lookup: CDR1 SQVTM, CDR2 ANQGSEA. The CDR3 nucleotides are TGCAGCGTTGAGAGGACAGGCCAATTTGAGCAGTTCTTC. It yields the protein CSVERTGQFEQFF.

CDR3 sequence: CASSLGVGGYTGELFF. The CDR3 DNA sequence: TGTGCCAGCAGCTTAGGTGTAGGTGGATATACCGGGGAGCTGTTTTTT. The V call is TRBV7-7, the J call TRBJ2-2; D uncertain. Germline CDR1 reads SSHAT; CDR2 reads FNYEAQ (reference sequence). The CDR3 runs to 16 residues. V lost 1 base to trimming and J lost 5 bases, with 14 bases between them.

This clonotype was picked up a small number of times. The chain joins TRBV19 to TRBJ1-6, with 7 nucleotides matching TRBD1. This CDR3 is 14 amino acids long. Germline-derived CDR1 and CDR2 are LNHDA and SQIVND (reference sequence). Losses at the gene ends were 5 bases for V and 7 bases for J; bases not matched to a gene: 5. CDR3 sequence reads: CASSEQGYNSPLHF. The DNA of the CDR3 is TGTGCCAGTAGTGAACAGGGGTACAATTCACCCCTCCACTTT. Together with reference TRBV19 and TRBJ1-6, the CDR3 gives the full variable domain: DGGITQSPKYLFRKEGQNVTLSCEQNLNHDAMYWYRQDPGQGLRLIYYSQIVNDFQKGDIAEGYSVSREKKESFPLTVTSAQKNPTAFYLCASSEQGYNSPLHFGNGTRLTVT.

This chain links TRBV7-9 with TRBJ2-1; tentatively, D is TRBD2 (6 bases). V gave up 11 bases and J gave up 6 bases, with 17 bases separating them. CDR3 length: 13 amino acids. CDR1 and CDR2 from the germline V gene are SEHNR and FQNEAQ (reference sequence). The CDR3: CAGRNSGLNEQFF. DNA of the CDR3: TGTGCCGGCCGGAATAGCGGACTCAATGAGCAGTTCTTC.

The chain recombines TRBV20-1 with TRBJ2-7; TRBD2 matches 10 bases. Germline assignment: CDR1 DFQATT and CDR2 SNEGSKA (reference sequence). The CDR3 runs 15 residues. The V segment lost 2 bases and the J segment 2 bases; nucleotides outside the gene matches: 6. CDR3 loop: CSARPLAGDTYEQYF. Written as DNA, the CDR3 is TGCAGTGCTAGACCCCTAGCGGGGGATACCTACGAGCAGTACTTC.

The genes are TRBV20-1 and TRBJ2-7; TRBD2 agrees at 12 bases. The CDR3 spans 15 residues. With 5 bases clipped from V and 8 bases from J, the junction kept 13 bases outside the gene matches. CDR1 and CDR2 (germline): DFQATT, SNEGSKA (reference sequence). The CDR3 sequence: CSAGDLLAGGKKQYF. As DNA, the CDR3 is TGCAGTGCTGGGGACTTACTAGCGGGGGGTAAAAAGCAGTACTTC.

This chain joins TRBV7-3 and TRBJ2-1, with 7 positions matching TRBD2. With V trimmed by 1 base and J by 7 bases, 10 bases remained unmatched. The CDR3 totals 16 residues. Germline V gives CDR1 SGHTA, CDR2 FQGTGA. In DNA form, the CDR3 reads TGTGCCAGCAGCTTAAGGGGAGGGGACGCAAGGAATGAGCAGTTCTTC. It encodes CASSLRGGDARNEQFF. Filled out from reference TRBV7-3 and TRBJ2-1, the complete variable domain reads GAGVSQTPSNKVTEKGKYVELRCDPISGHTALYWYRQSLGQGPEFLIYFQGTGAADDSGLPNDRFFAVRPEGSVSTLKIQRTERGDSAVYLCASSLRGGDARNEQFFGPGTRLTVL.

The CDR3 coding sequence is TGTGCCAGCAGCCGTCACCCATCGGACCCGGAGAGCTATTTT. It specifies CASSRHPSDPESYF. The rearrangement joins TRBV7-6 to TRBJ2-3; no clear D gene. Germline CDR1 reads SGHVS; CDR2 reads FNYEAQ. This CDR3 region has 14 residues. Deletions cut 5 bases from V and 15 bases from J, with 24 bases between. The full variable domain, completed using reference TRBV7-6 and TRBJ2-3, is GAGVSQSPRYKVTKRGQDVALRCDPISGHVSLYWYRQALGQGPEFLTYFNYEAQQDKSGLPNDRFSAERPEGSISTLTIQRTEQRDSAMYRCASSRHPSDPESYFGPGTRLTVL.

This clonotype occurred many times. The chain uses TRBV19 and TRBJ1-2, with 9 bases fitting TRBD1. The CDR3 extends over 17 amino acids. J gave up 5 bases and V 5 bases, and 15 bases lay outside the gene matches. The germline gives CDR1 LNHDA, CDR2 SQIVND (reference sequence). Here the CDR3 DNA reads TGTGCCAGTAGTTCCGGGACAGGGATCTCCGTGGTTTATGGCTACACCTTC. It translates to CASSSGTGISVVYGYTF.

This sequence joins TRBV10-3 and TRBJ2-3; 12 nucleotides agree with TRBD1. The CDR3 sequence is 15 residues long. V shed 8 bases, J shed 4 bases, and the junction held 7 bases outside the gene matches. Germline V gene sequence: CDR1 ENHRY, CDR2 SYGVKD. Here the CDR3 reads CAIGDRGRFPDTQYF. The CDR3 DNA follows: TGTGCCATCGGGGACAGGGGGCGGTTCCCAGATACGCAGTATTTT.

V usage is TRBV20-1 and J usage is TRBJ2-5; TRBD1 might be the D (5 bases). Germline V gene lookup returns CDR1 DFQATT and CDR2 SNEGSKA (reference sequence). Trimming took 3 bases from V and 1 from J, leaving 9 bases between them. This CDR3 contains 13 residues. CDR3 sequence: CSARWQGQETQYF. CDR3 nucleotides: TGCAGTGCTAGGTGGCAGGGCCAAGAGACCCAGTACTTC.

The chain joins TRBV20-1 to TRBJ2-7; D call uncertain. V shed 6 bases and J shed 6 bases, with 9 bases lying between them. The germline gives CDR1 DFQATT, CDR2 SNEGSKA (reference sequence). The CDR3 is 10 residues long. The CDR3 nucleotides read TGCAGTGCGGGCCGTCTCGAGCAGTACTTC. This encodes CSAGRLEQYF.